Presented here are 29 T cell receptor beta chains from one specimen sequenced in a study of beta chain features in type 1 diabetes. Sequencing targeted expressed TCRB transcripts, as all isolated RNA had been reverse transcribed. Using immunoSEQ multiplex PCR, the repertoire was profiled, and TCRdb retains in-frame clones only, with some absent. The profile shows just over 600,000 clones, around 15% of them singletons. The specimen was naive CD4+ T cells from blood. The receptor source for this set is a young man in good health.

This clone has just a few counts. This chain joins TRBV5-6 and TRBJ2-3; tentative D call: TRBD2 (6 bases). The CDR3 is 16 residues long. V was cut by 2 bases and J by 6 bases, with 19 bases left in between. In germline, CDR1 is SGHDT, CDR2 YYEEEE. CDR3 in amino acids: CASSLMEGLVGDTQYF. The DNA for the CDR3 is TGTGCCAGCAGCTTAATGGAGGGGCTCGTAGGGGATACGCAGTATTTT.

The CDR3 nucleotides are TGTGCCAGCAGCTTAGCTGGGAAAAACACAGATACGCAGTATTTT. Amino acids: CASSLAGKNTDTQYF. V is TRBV7-9 and J is TRBJ2-3, with D unresolved. The length of the CDR3 is 15 residues. CDR1 and CDR2 from the germline V gene are SEHNR and FQNEAQ (reference sequence). The ends were cut back, 0 bases at V and 2 bases at J, with 9 bases in the middle.

This clone has just a few counts. CDR3 loop: CASSSGQASNTGELFF. CDR3 nucleotide sequence: TGCGCCAGCAGCTCGGGACAGGCTTCGAACACCGGGGAGCTGTTTTTT. The rearrangement uses TRBV5-1 and TRBJ2-2, with TRBD1 matching 8 bases. Germline assignment: CDR1 SGHRS and CDR2 YFSETQ. The V and J ends lost 3 bases and 0 bases, in that order; junction bases with no gene match: 4. CDR3 size: 16 residues.

The chain links TRBV30 to TRBJ1-4; D remains unclear. Trimming took 1 base from V and 5 from J, leaving 11 bases between them. Germline CDR1 GTSNPN, CDR2 SVGIG (reference sequence). The CDR3 runs to 14 residues. The DNA of the CDR3 is TGTGCCTGGAGTGGATCCAACTCCAATGAAAAACTGTTTTTT. Translation gives CAWSGSNSNEKLFF. The full variable domain, in which reference TRBV30 and TRBJ1-4 provide the parts outside the CDR3, is SQTIHQWPATLVQPVGSPLSLECTVEGTSNPNLYWYRQAAGRGLQLLFYSVGIGQISSEVPQNLSASRPQDRQFILSSKKLLLSDSGFYLCAWSGSNSNEKLFFGSGTQLSVL.

This CDR3 reads CASSHGVVPGNTIYF. CDR3 bases: TGTGCCAGCAGCCACGGGGTTGTGCCGGGAAACACCATATATTTT. The rearrangement links TRBV6-5 to TRBJ1-3; D remains unclear. Germline V gene sequence: CDR1 MNHEY, CDR2 SVGAGI. The V end was cut by 6 bases, the J end by 4 bases, with 16 bases between. CDR3 size: 15 residues.

The CDR3 DNA reads as TGTGCCAGCAGCCCACCCGGCACTGAAGCTTTCTTT. It codes for CASSPPGTEAFF. This chain joins TRBV27 and TRBJ1-1, with D unresolved. V lost 6 bases, J lost 4 bases, and 9 bases lay in between. This CDR3 is built from 12 residues. The germline CDR1 and CDR2 sequences are MNHEY and SMNVEV (reference sequence).

The chain carries TRBV7-9 and TRBJ2-7; D call uncertain. V lost 0 bases and J 3 bases, leaving 9 bases between the germline ends. The CDR3 has 14 residues. Per germline, CDR1 SEHNR and CDR2 FQNEAQ (reference sequence). The CDR3 nucleotides are TGTGCCAGCAGCTTAGCCGTCAGTGGCTACGAGCAGTACTTC. This encodes CASSLAVSGYEQYF.

For the CDR3, the DNA is TGTGCCTGGAAAAACGGGGGGGCCTGGGAGACCCAGTACTTC. Translating gives CAWKNGGAWETQYF. V and J are TRBV30 and TRBJ2-5; 8 nucleotides align to TRBD2. This CDR3 region has 14 residues. Trimming at V came to 4 bases and at J to 5 bases, leaving 9 bases not matched to a gene. The germline V gene has CDR1 GTSNPN and CDR2 SVGIG (reference sequence).

This clone was seen only a few times. Other nucleotide sequences in the sample specify the same CDR3. CDR3 in amino acids: CASSRRTGANTGELFF. In DNA, the CDR3 is TGTGCCAGCAGCAGGAGGACAGGGGCAAACACCGGGGAGCTGTTTTTT. The chain joins TRBV7-2 to TRBJ2-2; 9 nucleotides align to TRBD1. The CDR3 runs to 16 residues. Germline V lookup: CDR1 SGHTA, CDR2 FQGNSA. V trimming: 5 bases; J trimming: 2 bases; junction bases outside the gene matches: 6. Variable domain in full (rest from reference TRBV7-2 and TRBJ2-2): GAGVSQSPSNKVTEKGKDVELRCDPISGHTALYWYRQSLGQGLEFLIYFQGNSAPDKSGLPSDRFSAERTGGSVSTLTIQRTQQEDSAVYLCASSRRTGANTGELFFGEGSRLTVL.

The chain combines TRBV9 with TRBJ1-1, with D possibly matching TRBD1 (5 bases). V was shortened by 3 bases and J by 0 bases, with 15 bases between the two germline ends. The CDR3 consists of 16 residues. Germline CDR1 reads SGDLS; CDR2 reads YYNGEE. CDR3 in amino acids: CASSARLGDVNTEAFF. The CDR3, as DNA: TGTGCCAGCAGCGCCCGACTGGGGGATGTGAACACTGAAGCTTTCTTT.

The chain links TRBV5-1 to TRBJ2-7, with TRBD1 as a possible D gene (6 bases). Germline assignment: CDR1 SGHRS and CDR2 YFSETQ. The CDR3 runs 15 residues. The V end was cut by 0 bases, the J end by 3 bases, with 13 bases between. CDR3 amino acids: CASSLDGLTGYEQYF. The CDR3 DNA sequence: TGCGCCAGCAGCTTGGATGGCTTGACAGGCTACGAGCAGTACTTC.

This clone appeared a few times. The identical CDR3 is also encoded by other nucleotide sequences in the sample. This chain joins TRBV5-1 and TRBJ2-2; D is uncertain. The CDR3 covers 14 residues. V gave up 1 base and J gave up 0 bases, with 4 bases separating them. In germline, CDR1 is SGHRS, CDR2 YFSETQ. The chain's CDR3 is CASSLTPNTGELFF. The CDR3 region has the DNA TGCGCCAGCAGCTTGACACCGAACACCGGGGAGCTGTTTTTT. Full variable domain (missing parts from reference TRBV5-1 and TRBJ2-2): KAGVTQTPRYLIKTRGQQVTLSCSPISGHRSVSWYQQTPGQGLQFLFEYFSETQRNKGNFPGRFSGRQFSNSRSEMNVSTLELGDSALYLCASSLTPNTGELFFGEGSRLTVL.

This chain links TRBV19 with TRBJ2-1; D remains ambiguous. Per the germline V gene, CDR1 is LNHDA and CDR2 is SQIVND (reference sequence). Trimming removed 3 bases from V and 0 bases from J, with 9 bases in between. This CDR3 is built from 15 residues. The CDR3 DNA reads TGTGCCAGTAGTATGTCGGCGAGCTCCTACAATGAGCAGTTCTTC. It codes for CASSMSASSYNEQFF. Looking up the rest from reference TRBV19 and TRBJ2-1 gives the full variable domain: DGGITQSPKYLFRKEGQNVTLSCEQNLNHDAMYWYRQDPGQGLRLIYYSQIVNDFQKGDIAEGYSVSREKKESFPLTVTSAQKNPTAFYLCASSMSASSYNEQFFGPGTRLTVL.

The gene calls are TRBV7-9 and TRBJ2-7; 9 bases match TRBD1. Germline trimming cut 5 bases from V and 5 bases from J; bases unmatched to any gene: 16. The CDR3 consists of 17 residues. Germline V CDR1 and CDR2: SEHNR, FQNEAQ (reference sequence). CDR3 in DNA: TGTGCCAGCAGCCGACGCCATGGGGACAGGGATAGAAACGAGCAGTACTTC. It is translated as CASSRRHGDRDRNEQYF.

This clone was seen a handful of times. The genes are TRBV7-3 and TRBJ2-3; D might be TRBD1 or TRBD2, each matching 5 bases. The V and J ends lost 3 bases and 4 bases respectively, with 14 bases between them. The CDR3 extends over 15 amino acids. Germline V gene lookup returns CDR1 SGHTA and CDR2 FQGTGA. The CDR3 DNA reads TGTGCCAGCAGCTTCACCGGGACCCAGGCAGATACGCAGTATTTT. Protein product: CASSFTGTQADTQYF.

This clone has a handful of counts. This chain uses TRBV27 with TRBJ1-1; tentative D call: TRBD1 (6 bases). The CDR3 spans 13 residues. With 2 bases removed from V and 7 bases from J, the gap between germline ends came to 11 bases. The germline V gene encodes CDR1 MNHEY and CDR2 SMNVEV (reference sequence). The CDR3 here is CASSLTRTDEAFF. The CDR3 DNA follows: TGTGCCAGCAGTTTAACGCGGACAGATGAAGCTTTCTTT.

This chain links TRBV7-9 with TRBJ1-2; 7 bases match TRBD1. Trimming cost V 9 bases and J 7 bases; bases outside gene matches: 14. Germline assignment: CDR1 SEHNR and CDR2 FQNEAQ (reference sequence). The CDR3 totals 14 residues. The CDR3 DNA sequence: TGTGCCAGTCCTCCCCGACAGGGCTCGGTTGGCTACACCTTC. Translated: CASPPRQGSVGYTF. Variable domain in full (rest from reference TRBV7-9 and TRBJ1-2): DTGVSQNPRHKITKRGQNVTFRCDPISEHNRLYWYRQTLGQGPEFLTYFQNEAQLEKSRLLSDRFSAERPKGSFSTLEIQRTEQGDSAMYLCASPPRQGSVGYTFGSGTRLTVV.

V and J are TRBV18 and TRBJ2-4, with D possibly being TRBD1 (5 bases). V was shortened by 5 bases and J by 0 bases, with 11 bases between the two germline ends. Looked up from germline, CDR1 is KGHSH and CDR2 is LQKENI. The CDR3 covers 15 residues. Here the CDR3 reads CASSEQALAKNIQYF. The CDR3 DNA reads as TGTGCCAGCTCAGAACAGGCCCTAGCCAAAAACATTCAGTACTTC.

The rearrangement joins TRBV7-9 to TRBJ2-7; 8 bases are shared with TRBD2. The V gene end was trimmed by 2 bases and the J gene end by 4 bases; junction bases not matched to a gene: 4. Germline lookup yields CDR1 SEHNR and CDR2 FQNEAQ (reference sequence). The CDR3 totals 14 residues. The chain's CDR3 is CASSLPGRAYEQYF. The CDR3 DNA is TGTGCCAGCAGCTTACCCGGGAGGGCTTACGAGCAGTACTTC.

CDR3 nucleotide sequence: TGTGCCAGCAGCCCCCAGACAGCGAGCTACGAGCAGTACTTC. Its protein product is CASSPQTASYEQYF. The chain carries TRBV9 and TRBJ2-7; TRBD1 is a possible D gene (5 bases). The CDR3 runs to 14 residues. Trimming removed 4 bases from V and 3 bases from J, with 14 bases in between. Looked up from germline, CDR1 is SGDLS and CDR2 is YYNGEE.

The chain recombines TRBV7-9 with TRBJ2-1; TRBD2 is a possible D gene (6 bases). Trimming pared 10 bases from V and 2 bases from J, leaving 18 bases between. Germline lookup yields CDR1 SEHNR and CDR2 FQNEAQ (reference sequence). This CDR3 is 15 amino acids long. CDR3: CATDNRDSAYNEQFF. The CDR3 nucleotides are TGTGCCACCGATAACCGGGACTCCGCCTACAATGAGCAGTTCTTC.

This clone has more than one count but fewer than ten. The same CDR3 can be traced to other DNA sequences in this sample. The chain carries TRBV9 and TRBJ2-5; D is unclear. Germline assignment: CDR1 SGDLS and CDR2 YYNGEE. The CDR3 length is 13 residues. Deletions cut 5 bases from V and 3 bases from J, with 11 bases between. The CDR3 protein is CASRRREEETQYF. Here the CDR3 DNA reads TGTGCCAGCAGGCGTCGCGAGGAAGAGACCCAGTACTTC.

CDR3 DNA: TGTGCCAGCTCACCAGCCCCTAGGGCCTACGAGCAGTACTTC. This sequence encodes CASSPAPRAYEQYF. The chain couples TRBV18 to TRBJ2-7; no clear D gene. V shed 2 bases and J shed 2 bases, with 10 bases lying between them. Germline V lookup: CDR1 KGHSH, CDR2 LQKENI. The CDR3 has 14 amino acids.

This clone was counted between two and nine times. The chain recombines TRBV18 with TRBJ1-1; 7 bases map to TRBD1. The CDR3 is 16 amino acids. The V segment lost 3 bases and the J segment 3 bases; nucleotides outside the gene matches: 10. Germline values: CDR1 KGHSH, CDR2 LQKENI. CDR3 DNA: TGTGCCAGCTCACCTCGACAGGGACCAGAGGACACTGAAGCTTTCTTT. Its translation is CASSPRQGPEDTEAFF.

About this clone itself: Other nucleotide sequences in the sample specify the same CDR3. The chain couples TRBV5-1 to TRBJ2-7; TRBD1 aligns across 10 bases. The CDR3 runs 14 residues. Germline CDR1 SGHRS, CDR2 YFSETQ. After removal of 4 bases from V and 4 bases from J, the junction contained 5 bases not matched to a gene. Here the CDR3 DNA reads TGCGCCAGCAGCAAGACAGGGGGCAATTACGAGCAGTACTTC. Its protein is CASSKTGGNYEQYF.

This clone has more than one count but fewer than ten. Other DNA sequences in the sample encode the same CDR3. The chain carries TRBV6-5 and TRBJ2-3, with a possible D match to TRBD2 (6 bases). The ends were cut back, 0 bases at V and 0 bases at J, with 7 bases in the middle. This CDR3 is built from 15 residues. Germline-derived CDR1 and CDR2 are MNHEY and SVGAGI. CDR3 sequence: CASSYSGRSTDTQYF. CDR3 coding DNA: TGTGCCAGCAGTTACTCGGGGAGGAGCACAGATACGCAGTATTTT.

V and J are TRBV4-2 and TRBJ2-4, with 16 bases that match TRBD2. The junction had 9 bases not matched to a gene; V was cut back by 6 bases and J by 1 base. The CDR3 is made up of 19 amino acids. Germline V lookup: CDR1 LGHNA, CDR2 YNFKEQ. The CDR3 reads CASSPPGLAGGHAKNIQYF. The CDR3 nucleotides are TGTGCCAGCAGTCCTCCGGGACTAGCGGGGGGGCACGCCAAAAACATTCAGTACTTC.

The chain joins TRBV7-9 to TRBJ1-4, with D possibly matching TRBD1 (6 bases). Per the germline V gene, CDR1 is SEHNR and CDR2 is FQNEAQ (reference sequence). There are 14 residues in the CDR3. The ends were cut back, 7 bases at V and 1 base at J, with 10 bases in the middle. This CDR3 reads CASNEGETNEKLFF. The CDR3, as DNA: TGTGCCAGCAACGAGGGGGAAACTAATGAAAAACTGTTTTTT.

The chain uses TRBV7-9 and TRBJ2-2, with D tentatively TRBD2 (6 bases). There are 16 residues in the CDR3. The V gene lost 1 base and the J gene lost 0 bases, with 9 bases spanning the gap. The germline V gene has CDR1 SEHNR and CDR2 FQNEAQ (reference sequence). In DNA, the CDR3 is TGTGCCAGCAGCTTAGAAGGCGGGGCGAACACCGGGGAGCTGTTTTTT. Translating it yields CASSLEGGANTGELFF.